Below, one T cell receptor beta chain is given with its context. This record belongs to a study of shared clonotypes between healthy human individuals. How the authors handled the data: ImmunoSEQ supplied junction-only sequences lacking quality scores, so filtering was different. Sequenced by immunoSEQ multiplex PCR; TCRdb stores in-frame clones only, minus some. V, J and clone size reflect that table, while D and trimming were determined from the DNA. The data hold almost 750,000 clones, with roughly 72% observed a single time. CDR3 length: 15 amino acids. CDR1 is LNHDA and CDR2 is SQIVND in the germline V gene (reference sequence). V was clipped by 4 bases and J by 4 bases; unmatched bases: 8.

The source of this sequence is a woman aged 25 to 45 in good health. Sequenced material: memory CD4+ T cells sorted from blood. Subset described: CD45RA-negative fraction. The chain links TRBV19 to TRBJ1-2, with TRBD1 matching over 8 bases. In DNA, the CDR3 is TGTGCCAGTAGTACCCCCGACAGGGGCGGCTATGGCTACACCTTC. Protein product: CASSTPDRGGYGYTF. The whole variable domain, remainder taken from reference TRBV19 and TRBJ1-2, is DGGITQSPKYLFRKEGQNVTLSCEQNLNHDAMYWYRQDPGQGLRLIYYSQIVNDFQKGDIAEGYSVSREKKESFPLTVTSAQKNPTAFYLCASSTPDRGGYGYTFGSGTRLTVV.